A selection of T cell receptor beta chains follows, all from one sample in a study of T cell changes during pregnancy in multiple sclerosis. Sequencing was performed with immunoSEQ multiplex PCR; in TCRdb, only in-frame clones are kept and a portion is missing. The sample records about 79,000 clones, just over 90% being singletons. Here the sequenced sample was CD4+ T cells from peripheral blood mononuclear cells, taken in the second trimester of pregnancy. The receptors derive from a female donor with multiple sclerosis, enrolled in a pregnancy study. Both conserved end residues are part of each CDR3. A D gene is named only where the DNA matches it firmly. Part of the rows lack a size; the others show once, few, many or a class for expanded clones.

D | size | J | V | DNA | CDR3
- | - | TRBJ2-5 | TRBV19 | TGTGCCAGCTCGCCGGAGTACCAAGAGACCCAGTACTTC | CASSPEYQETQYF
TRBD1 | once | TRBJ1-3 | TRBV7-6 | TGTGCCAGCAGCCTGGGACAGGCCCTCTCTGGAAACACCATATATTTT | CASSLGQALSGNTIYF
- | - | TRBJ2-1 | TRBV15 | TGTGCCACCAGCAGAGGCAATTGGGCTGGACAGAGCTCCTACAATGAGCAGTTCTTC | CATSRGNWAGQSSYNEQFF
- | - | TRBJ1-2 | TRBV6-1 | TGTGCCAGCGAAGCGGGGGGCCCCTTTTATGGCTACACCTTC | CASEAGGPFYGYTF
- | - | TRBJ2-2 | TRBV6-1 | TGTGCCAGCAGTGAAGAGAGACTAGTTATGGCCGGGGAGCTGTTTTTT | CASSEERLVMAGELFF
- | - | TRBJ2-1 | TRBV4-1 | TGCGCCAGCAGCCAAGCCGAGACTCTGACCTACAATGAGCAGTTCTTC | CASSQAETLTYNEQFF
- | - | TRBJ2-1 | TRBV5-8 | TGTGCCAGCAGCTTGGCCGGGACACCCTACAATGAGCAGTTCTTC | CASSLAGTPYNEQFF
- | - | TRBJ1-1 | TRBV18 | TGTGCCAGCTCAGCAGAGAGGGGGAAAACTGAAGCTTTCTTT | CASSAERGKTEAFF
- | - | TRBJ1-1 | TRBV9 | TGTGCCAGCAGCGCTACACAGGGTACGAACACTGAAGCTTTCTTT | CASSATQGTNTEAFF
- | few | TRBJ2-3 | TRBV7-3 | TGTGCCAGCAGCTTAAGGGGGGACACAGATACGCAGTATTTT | CASSLRGDTDTQYF
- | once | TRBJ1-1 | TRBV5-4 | TGTGCCAGCAGCTTCGGAGGCAGGAGTTTAGGCACTGAAGCTTTCTTT | CASSFGGRSLGTEAFF
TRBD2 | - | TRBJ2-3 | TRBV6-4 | TGTGCCAGCAGTGAGCGGGGGGGCACAGATACGCAGTATTTT | CASSERGGTDTQYF
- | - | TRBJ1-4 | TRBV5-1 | TGCGCCAGCAGCTTGGCGGGAACAACTAATGAAAAACTGTTTTTT | CASSLAGTTNEKLFF
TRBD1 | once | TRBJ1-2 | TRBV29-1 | TGCAGCGTAGAACTCAGGGGGTCGAACTATGGCTACACCTTC | CSVELRGSNYGYTF
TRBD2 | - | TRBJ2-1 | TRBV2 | TGTGCCAGCAGTGAGGAAACTAGCGATTTCTTC | CASSEETSDFF
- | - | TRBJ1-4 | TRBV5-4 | TGTGCCAGCAGCGCAAGAACAGGGAGTAATGAAAAACTGTTTTTT | CASSARTGSNEKLFF
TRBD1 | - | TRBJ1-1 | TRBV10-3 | TGTGCCACCACAGGGGGCCTTGAAGCTTTCTTT | CATTGGLEAFF
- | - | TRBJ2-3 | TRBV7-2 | TGTGCCAGCAGCTTATACAGATCAGATACGCAGTATTTT | CASSLYRSDTQYF
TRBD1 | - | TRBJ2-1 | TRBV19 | TGTGCCAGTAGTAAGGGCCAGGGGGCTTGGGATGAGCAGTTCTTC | CASSKGQGAWDEQFF
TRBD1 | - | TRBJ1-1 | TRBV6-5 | TGTGCCAGCAGTTACTCCCGACAGGGGGAGAACACTGAAGCTTTCTTT | CASSYSRQGENTEAFF
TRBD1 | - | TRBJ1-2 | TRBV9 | TGTGCCAGCAGCGTAGGGGGCACAGGGGGTGGCTACACCTTC | CASSVGGTGGGYTF
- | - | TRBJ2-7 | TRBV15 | TGTGCCACCAGCCCCTCCGCCGGGAGCTCCTACGAGCAGTACTTC | CATSPSAGSSYEQYF
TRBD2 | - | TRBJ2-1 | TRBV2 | TGTGCCGGTTCTAGCGGGGGGCGGTACAATGAGCAGTTCTTC | CAGSSGGRYNEQFF
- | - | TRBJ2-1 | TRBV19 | TGTGCCATTGTCGACAGGCACAATGAGCAGTTCTTC | CAIVDRHNEQFF
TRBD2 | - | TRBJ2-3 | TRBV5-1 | TGCGCCAGCAGCTTGTCGGGACTAGCGGGAGTTGGGGTCACAGATACGCAGTATTTT | CASSLSGLAGVGVTDTQYF
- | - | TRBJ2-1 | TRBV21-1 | TGTGCCAGCAGCTGGCCTGAACGGGGGTTCTACAATGAGCAGTTCTTC | CASSWPERGFYNEQFF
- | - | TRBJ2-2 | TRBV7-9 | TGTGCCAGCAGCTTAAACCCTCGTGCCGGAGCCGGGGAGCTGTTTTTT | CASSLNPRAGAGELFF